The next 6 T cell receptor beta chains were all read from a single sample in a study of blood T cell repertoires in COVID-19. Using immunoSEQ multiplex PCR, the repertoire was profiled, and TCRdb retains in-frame clones only, with some absent. The sample records about 400,000 clones, about 89% being singletons. Sequenced material: peripheral blood. These receptors all stem from a man aged 35 to 55 with acute or convalescent COVID-19.

The chain combines TRBV7-8 with TRBJ1-1; D may be TRBD1 (5 bases). The germline V gene encodes CDR1 SGHVS and CDR2 FQNEAQ. CDR3 length: 15 amino acids. V shed 4 bases and J shed 1 base, with 13 bases lying between them. DNA of the CDR3: TGTGCCAGCAGCTCATCCAGGGTTTCGAACACTGAAGCTTTCTTT. Translating it yields CASSSSRVSNTEAFF.

The rearrangement joins TRBV11-2 to TRBJ2-7; 11 positions agree with TRBD1. Per germline, CDR1 SGHAT and CDR2 FQNNGV. This CDR3 comprises 15 residues. Losses at the gene ends were 0 bases for V and 4 bases for J; bases not matched to a gene: 2. Here the CDR3 reads CASSLEGTGGYEQYF. The CDR3 DNA follows: TGTGCCAGCAGCTTAGAGGGGACAGGGGGTTACGAGCAGTACTTC.

The chain recombines TRBV7-2 with TRBJ2-5; D is uncertain. The germline gives CDR1 SGHTA, CDR2 FQGNSA. The CDR3 sequence is 13 residues long. V was shortened by 1 base and J by 5 bases, with 8 bases between the two germline ends. The CDR3 DNA follows: TGTGCCAGCAGCTTAGGATACGGGGAGACCCAGTACTTC. It codes for CASSLGYGETQYF.

V and J are TRBV19 and TRBJ2-2; 10 nucleotides line up with TRBD1. Trimming at V came to 6 bases and at J to 4 bases, leaving 8 bases not matched to a gene. The germline V gene has CDR1 LNHDA and CDR2 SQIVND (reference sequence). The CDR3 covers 16 residues. The DNA for the CDR3 is TGTGCCAGTAGGACGATGGGACAGGGGACCACCGGGGAGCTGTTTTTT. Encoded protein: CASRTMGQGTTGELFF.

This clone came up once. The rearrangement links TRBV10-3 to TRBJ2-7, with TRBD1 identical over 8 bases. J was trimmed by 0 bases and V by 4 bases; bases with no gene match: 5. The CDR3 totals 15 residues. The germline V gene encodes CDR1 ENHRY and CDR2 SYGVKD. Here the CDR3 reads CAISGGTGSSYEQYF. The CDR3 coding sequence is TGTGCCATCAGTGGCGGGACAGGCAGCTCCTACGAGCAGTACTTC.

This rearrangement joins TRBV28 to TRBJ1-2; tentative D call: TRBD1 (5 bases). The CDR3 runs 14 residues. V lost 7 bases, J lost 4 bases, and 16 bases lay in between. The germline CDR1 and CDR2 sequences are MDHEN and SYDVKM. The CDR3 loop reads CASTSWGGSYGYTF. In DNA form, the CDR3 reads TGTGCCAGCACTTCATGGGGGGGAAGCTATGGCTACACCTTC.